This T cell receptor (beta chain) was sequenced for a study of T cell changes during pregnancy in multiple sclerosis. Profiled with immunoSEQ multiplex PCR; TCRdb holds only in-frame clones, not every one. The table includes about 49,000 clones, over 90% detected once. V lost 3 bases to trimming and J lost 5 bases; unmatched junction nucleotides: 13. This CDR3 region has 16 residues. Per germline, CDR1 MDHEN and CDR2 SYDVKM. Material: CD8+ T cells from peripheral blood mononuclear cells, obtained in the first trimester of pregnancy. This TCR was sampled from a female donor with multiple sclerosis, enrolled in a pregnancy study. V is TRBV28 and J is TRBJ2-7; 7 bases align to TRBD1. The CDR3 sequence is CASSLIGLTGSHEQYF. The CDR3 DNA sequence: TGTGCCAGCAGTTTGATCGGGTTGACAGGGAGCCACGAGCAGTACTTC. Full variable domain (missing parts from reference TRBV28 and TRBJ2-7): DVKVTQSSRYLVKRTGEKVFLECVQDMDHENMFWYRQDPGLGLRLIYFSYDVKMKEKGDIPEGYSVSREKKERFSLILESASTNQTSMYLCASSLIGLTGSHEQYFGPGTRLTVT.